The rows below give T cell receptor beta chains drawn from one sample of a study of blood T cells in healthy people across ages. TCRdb recomputed calls from the 5' RACE reads with MiXCR, one row per CDR3 protein. The sample has around 500,000 distinct CDR3 sequences; around 50% are singletons. The material sequenced was blood. Every receptor here comes from a man older than 75 in good health. Each CDR3 is given with its conserved first and last residue. The D gene is left open where the match is weak. Clone size is not always given. Where it is, it says once, few, many or a class for expanded clones.

j_call	d_call	clone_size	v_call	cdr3_nt	cdr3_aa
TRBJ2-6	.	.	TRBV6-1	TGTGCCAGCAAAAGGCGGGGTGCCGGCTCCGGGGCCAACGTCCTGACTTTC	CASKRRGAGSGANVLTF
TRBJ2-1	.	many	TRBV7-2	TGTGCCAGCAGCCAACCGACAGCTATAGTGCCGTTCTTC	CASSQPTAIVPFF
TRBJ2-3	.	.	TRBV29-1	TGCAGCGTTGACGAGGGAAATCTAAATACGCAGTATTTT	CSVDEGNLNTQYF
TRBJ2-7	TRBD1	.	TRBV7-2	TGTGCCAGCAGCTTAGGGGTGTTAGGGGACAGGGACTACGAGCAGTACTTC	CASSLGVLGDRDYEQYF
TRBJ2-3	.	.	TRBV7-2	TGTGCCAGCAGCCCGGGACCATCCAATACGCAGTATTTT	CASSPGPSNTQYF
TRBJ2-4	TRBD1	.	TRBV20-1	TGCAGTGCTAGTTCGACAGGGCTGGGGGAGCAGTACTTC	CSASSTGLGEQYF
TRBJ2-1	TRBD2	few	TRBV12-3/TRBV12-4	TGTGCCAGCAGGTTGACTAGCCGGGACAATGAGCAGTTCTTC	CASRLTSRDNEQFF
TRBJ1-2	.	once	TRBV20-1	TGCAGTGCTAGAGGGCGGGGTTGGTATGGCTACACCTTC	CSARGRGWYGYTF
TRBJ2-1	TRBD1	.	TRBV20-1	TGCAGTGCTAGAGCCTGGAAGGGACAGGCGTACAATGAGCAGTTCTTC	CSARAWKGQAYNEQFF
TRBJ2-1	.	few	TRBV12-3/TRBV12-4	TGTGCCAGCAGTTTAGCCCCTTCTAGGGGGGGAAAATACAATGAGCAGTTCTTC	CASSLAPSRGGKYNEQFF
TRBJ2-7	.	.	TRBV30	TGTGCCTGGAACCCAGGGAGGTACGAGCAGTACTTC	CAWNPGRYEQYF
TRBJ2-1	TRBD2	few	TRBV5-5	TGTGCCAGCAGCTTGAGGGCGGGAGCCTCCTACAATGAGCAGTTCTTC	CASSLRAGASYNEQFF
TRBJ2-3	TRBD2	.	TRBV6-2/TRBV6-3	TGTGCCAGCAGTTACTCGAGCGGGAGGGCCGAAGATACGCAGTATTTT	CASSYSSGRAEDTQYF
TRBJ2-5	TRBD1	once	TRBV20-1	TGCAGTGCTAGGTGGGACAGGGATGGGAAGACCCAGCACTTC	CSARWDRDGKTQHF
TRBJ2-5	TRBD2	.	TRBV29-1	TGCAGCGCCCCTCCTAGCGGGAGTGGAGAGACCCAGTACTTC	CSAPPSGSGETQYF
TRBJ1-1	.	once	TRBV20-1	TGCAGTGCTAGACCGCGCGTCACTGAAGCTTTCTTT	CSARPRVTEAFF
TRBJ2-7	TRBD1	few	TRBV7-2	TGTGCCAGCAGCTTAGCGCTCGACAGGGCCTACGAGCAGTACTTC	CASSLALDRAYEQYF
TRBJ2-7	TRBD1	.	TRBV30	TGTGCCGCCTATACAGGGGGCCAGCAGTACTTC	CAAYTGGQQYF
TRBJ2-5	TRBD2	few	TRBV29-1	TGCAGCGTTACTGGCGGGGGGGCCGGAGAGCAGTACTTC	CSVTGGGAGEQYF
TRBJ2-7	TRBD1	many	TRBV6-6	TGTGCCAGCAGTCGCCCCGGACAGGGGAGCTACGAGCAGTACTTC	CASSRPGQGSYEQYF
TRBJ2-7	TRBD2	many	TRBV7-9	TGTGCCAGCAGCCGAAACCAAGGTGGGGGACTAGCGGGAGGCAGGGACGAGCAGTACTTC	CASSRNQGGGLAGGRDEQYF
TRBJ1-6	.	.	TRBV7-2	TGTGCCAGCAGCTTAGTCGGGCCCCCGAATTCACCCCTCCACTTT	CASSLVGPPNSPLHF
TRBJ2-1	.	.	TRBV6-2/TRBV6-3	TGTGCCAGCAGGGGGGACTTGTACGTCGGGCAGTTCTTC	CASRGDLYVGQFF
TRBJ2-7	.	many	TRBV4-3	TGCGCCAGCAGCCAAGAACCATATAGCTCCTACGAGCAGTACTTC	CASSQEPYSSYEQYF
TRBJ1-6	.	few	TRBV27	TGTGCCAGCAGTTTAGGGGGCCCTAATTCACCCCTCCACTTT	CASSLGGPNSPLHF
TRBJ2-7	TRBD2	.	TRBV12-3/TRBV12-4	TGTGCCAGCAGGGGGACTAGCGAGAACTACTACGAGCAGTACTTC	CASRGTSENYYEQYF
TRBJ2-7	TRBD2	.	TRBV9	TGTGCCAGCAGCGTAGCTAGCGGACCTTATGAGCAGTACTTC	CASSVASGPYEQYF